This T cell receptor (beta chain) was sequenced in a study of blood T cell repertoires in COVID-19. Study at large: T cells, B-cell-depleted T cells, or PBMCs supplied cDNA or gDNA.

Here immunoSEQ multiplex PCR was the method, and the copy in TCRdb shows in-frame clones only, minus some. The repertoire holds about 50,000 clones, roughly 87% seen once, with 28% in the top ten. The length of the CDR3 is 14 residues. Germline trimming cut 6 bases from V and 4 bases from J; bases unmatched to any gene: 6. CDR1 and CDR2 (germline): MNHEY, SVGAGI. V usage is TRBV6-5 and J usage is TRBJ1-2; 9 positions match TRBD1. The origin of this receptor is a woman aged 80 or over with acute or convalescent COVID-19. Sequencing input: peripheral blood. CDR3 sequence (DNA): TGTGCCAGCAGATCACAGGGGGCAGTCTATGGCTACACCTTC. Translated: CASRSQGAVYGYTF.